Detailed here is one T cell receptor (beta chain). These data come from a study of response to subunit inactivated influenza vaccine. One entry per CDR3 protein, called by TCRdb with MiXCR from the RT-PCR reads. The sample holds 450,000 to 700,000 distinct CDR3 sequences; 14% are singletons and the top ten take roughly 11%. From germline, CDR1 is SEHNR and CDR2 FQNEAQ (reference sequence). This CDR3 comprises 13 residues. Trimming left V 0 bases short and J 10 bases short, with 10 bases between. The chain combines TRBV7-9 with TRBJ2-1; D unclear. The receptor comes from a man between 45 and 60 years old who received an inactivated influenza vaccine. Sequencing used PBMCs from blood, obtained approximately 13 days after vaccination. The CDR3 DNA sequence: TGTGCCAGCAGCTTAGCCGGTCCAATAGAGCAGTTCTTC. Translating gives CASSLAGPIEQFF.